These 6 T cell receptor beta chains share one sample of origin, sequenced in a study of patients and donors after allogeneic stem cell transplantation. Via MiXCR, TCRdb re-called the RT-PCR reads, giving one row per CDR3 protein. The table includes about 100,000 distinct CDR3 sequences, roughly 37% detected once. The sample was blood, either unsorted or a sorted T cell fraction (not recorded which). These receptors originate from a human donor who was either an allogeneic HSCT recipient or a stem cell or donor lymphocyte infusion donor (not recorded which). It is not recorded whose cells these are; they may come from a transplant donor.

This clonotype showed up just a few times. The chain has TRBV20-1 and TRBJ2-7, with 7 bases lining up with TRBD2. The CDR3 sequence is 14 residues long. Trimming cost V 0 bases and J 2 bases; bases outside gene matches: 4. Germline V gene data show CDR1 as DFQATT and CDR2 as SNEGSKA (reference sequence). The CDR3 loop reads CSARDTSETYEQYF. In nucleotides, the CDR3 is TGCAGTGCTAGAGATACTAGCGAAACCTACGAGCAGTACTTC.

The chain recombines TRBV18 with TRBJ1-3; D gene uncertain. The CDR3 consists of 14 residues. The V end was cut by 6 bases, the J end by 0 bases, with 9 bases between. The germline V gene encodes CDR1 KGHSH and CDR2 LQKENI. In DNA, the CDR3 is TGTGCCAGCTCTGGAGCGAGCTCTGGAAACACCATATATTTT. Its translation is CASSGASSGNTIYF. The full variable domain, its missing parts supplied by reference TRBV18 and TRBJ1-3, is NAGVMQNPRHLVRRRGQEARLRCSPMKGHSHVYWYRQLPEEGLKFMVYLQKENIIDESGMPKERFSAEFPKEGPSILRIQQVVRGDSAAYFCASSGASSGNTIYFGEGSWLTVV.

The chain recombines TRBV7-9 with TRBJ1-5; tentative D call: TRBD1 (6 bases). Germline V gene lookup returns CDR1 SEHNR and CDR2 FQNEAQ (reference sequence). Trimming removed 1 base from V and 4 bases from J, with 8 bases in between. The CDR3 is 14 residues long. The CDR3 DNA reads as TGTGCCAGCAGCTTAGGTGGACAGAATCAGCCCCAGCATTTT. Residues: CASSLGGQNQPQHF.

V is TRBV6-2 or TRBV6-3 and J is TRBJ2-7; 11 positions match TRBD1. Germline V gene lookup returns CDR1 MNHEY and CDR2 SVGEGT. The CDR3 has 16 residues. Trimming took 1 base from V and 2 from J; bases not matched to a gene: 4. The CDR3 here is CASSYYGTGGTYEQYF. The DNA of the CDR3 is TGTGCCAGCAGTTACTACGGGACAGGGGGTACCTACGAGCAGTACTTC.

The rearrangement joins TRBV25-1 to TRBJ2-7, with D hard to call. The germline gives CDR1 MGHDK, CDR2 SYGVNS. With 6 bases removed from V and 7 bases from J, the gap between germline ends came to 13 bases. This CDR3 region has 12 residues. CDR3 amino acids: CASSIRLGEQYF. In nucleotides, the CDR3 is TGTGCCAGCAGCATTAGATTGGGGGAGCAGTACTTC.

The V call is TRBV15, the J call TRBJ1-1; D might be TRBD1 (6 bases). This CDR3 has 17 amino acids. Trimming left V 5 bases short and J 5 bases short, with 24 bases between. The germline V gene has CDR1 LNHNV and CDR2 YYDKDF (reference sequence). The CDR3 protein is CATSSRTDQGRRTEAFF. For the CDR3, the DNA is TGTGCCACCAGCTCCCGAACGGATCAGGGGCGAAGGACTGAAGCTTTCTTT.